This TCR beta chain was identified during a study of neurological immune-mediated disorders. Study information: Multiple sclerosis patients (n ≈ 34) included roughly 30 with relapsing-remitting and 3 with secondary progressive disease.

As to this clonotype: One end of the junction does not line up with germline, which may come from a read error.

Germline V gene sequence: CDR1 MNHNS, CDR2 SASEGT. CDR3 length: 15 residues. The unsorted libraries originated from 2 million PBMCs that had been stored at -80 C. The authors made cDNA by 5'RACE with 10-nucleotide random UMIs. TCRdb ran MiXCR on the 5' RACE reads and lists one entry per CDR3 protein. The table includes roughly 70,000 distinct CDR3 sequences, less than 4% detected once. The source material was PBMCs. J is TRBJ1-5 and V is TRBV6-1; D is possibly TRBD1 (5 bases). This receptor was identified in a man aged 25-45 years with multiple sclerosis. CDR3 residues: CASSFEGHSNQPQNF. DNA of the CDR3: TGTGCCAGCAGCTTTGAAGGACATAGCAATCAGCCCCAGAATTTT.